This is a list of T cell receptor beta chains from one sample in a study of preoperative IRX-2 immunotherapy in early breast cancer. The assay was immunoSEQ multiplex PCR, and TCRdb's table has in-frame clones only and misses some. The sample has more than 50,000 clones, roughly 94% seen once; the top ten hold roughly 1.5%. Collection of the sample occurred from a patient treated with IRX-2 immunotherapy. The receptors shown here come from a human donor with breast cancer. Each CDR3 is given with its conserved first and last residue. A D gene is named only where the DNA matches it firmly. Some rows mark clone size as missing; the rest say once, few, many or name a class of expanded clone.

D	size	J	V	DNA	CDR3
.	.	TRBJ1-1	TRBV19	TGTGCCAGTATGGGGGGACAGAACACTGAAGCTTTCTTT	CASMGGQNTEAFF
TRBD1	.	TRBJ1-2	TRBV2	TGTGCCAGCAGTGTACAGGGGGAGCACTACACCTTC	CASSVQGEHYTF
.	once	TRBJ2-7	TRBV5-6	TGTGCCAGCAGCTTGGTTGGCCGGAACTACGAGCAGTACTTC	CASSLVGRNYEQYF
TRBD1	.	TRBJ2-7	TRBV2	TGTGCCAGCAGTCTAGGGGGCTTATCCTACGAGCAGTACTTC	CASSLGGLSYEQYF
.	.	TRBJ2-3	TRBV18	TGTGCCACCCGGAGCCGGGACTCCTACACAGATACGCAGTATTTT	CATRSRDSYTDTQYF
TRBD2	.	TRBJ2-1	TRBV5-1	TGCGCCAGCAGCTTGGATCGGGGGGTCCATTACAATGAGCAGTTCTTC	CASSLDRGVHYNEQFF
.	.	TRBJ2-5	TRBV7-2	TGTGCCAGCAGCTTTGGCAGATCAGAGACCCAGTACTTC	CASSFGRSETQYF
.	.	TRBJ1-5	TRBV4-2	TGTGCCAGCAGCCAAGATCTCGGGACACAAAATCATCAGCCCCAGCATTTT	CASSQDLGTQNHQPQHF
.	.	TRBJ2-5	TRBV6-5	TGTGCCAGCAGTTGGGGAGGAGGGGGCGCCAGGGAGACCCAGTACTTC	CASSWGGGGARETQYF
TRBD2	.	TRBJ2-1	TRBV5-4	TGTGCCAGCAGGCTGGGACTAGCGGCGAACAATGAGCAGTTCTTC	CASRLGLAANNEQFF
TRBD2	.	TRBJ2-1	TRBV13	TGTGCCAGCAGCGGGCCGTCGGTAGCGGGATTTATGAATGAGCAGTTCTTC	CASSGPSVAGFMNEQFF
.	.	TRBJ2-7	TRBV18	TGTGCCAGCTCACCTTCGGCAGGGCAACGCGAGCAGTACTTC	CASSPSAGQREQYF
TRBD2	.	TRBJ2-2	TRBV18	TGTGCCAGCTCACCAGGACTAGCGGGGGTCTCGAACACCGGGGAGCTGTTTTTT	CASSPGLAGVSNTGELFF
.	.	TRBJ2-1	TRBV7-2	TGTGCCAGCAGCCCATCCGCAGGGTTTTCCTACAATGAGCAGTTCTTC	CASSPSAGFSYNEQFF
.	few	TRBJ1-3	TRBV14	TGTGCCAGCAGTAAACAGGTCGCGGGAAACACCATATATTTT	CASSKQVAGNTIYF
TRBD2	.	TRBJ2-1	TRBV18	TGTGCCAGCTCACCACAGGGACTAGCGGGCTACAATGAGCAGTTCTTC	CASSPQGLAGYNEQFF
.	.	TRBJ1-1	TRBV5-1	TGCGCCAGCAGCTTGGAGGAAGCGGTGAACACTGAAGCTTTCTTT	CASSLEEAVNTEAFF
.	.	TRBJ1-6	TRBV9	TGTGCCAGCAGCGCATCTGGGGGAATGACAAATTCACCCCTCCACTTT	CASSASGGMTNSPLHF